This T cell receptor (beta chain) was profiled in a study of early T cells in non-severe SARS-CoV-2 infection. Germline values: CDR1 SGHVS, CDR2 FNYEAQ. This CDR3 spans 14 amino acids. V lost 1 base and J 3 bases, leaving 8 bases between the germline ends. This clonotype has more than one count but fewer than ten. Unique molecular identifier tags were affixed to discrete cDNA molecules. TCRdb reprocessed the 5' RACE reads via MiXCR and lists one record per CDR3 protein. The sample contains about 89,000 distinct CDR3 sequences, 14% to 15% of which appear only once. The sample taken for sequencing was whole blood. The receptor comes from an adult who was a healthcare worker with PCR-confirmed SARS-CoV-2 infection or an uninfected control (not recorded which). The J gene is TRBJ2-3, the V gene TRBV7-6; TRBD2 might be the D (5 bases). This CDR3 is CASSLGWRTDTQYF. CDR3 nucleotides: TGTGCCAGCAGCTTAGGGTGGAGGACAGATACGCAGTATTTT.